This T cell receptor beta chain was profiled in a study of T-cell reconstitution after alpha-beta-depleted transplantation in children (dated by TCRdb to between 2015 and 2016). At the level of the whole study: Using TCR repertoire profiling, the study followed T-cell immune reconstitution in a quantitative way in children after TCRalphabeta/CD19-depleted allogeneic hematopoietic cell transplantation. Summary of the overall study and its limitations: Over subsequent months, a decline in hyperexpanded clone frequencies was noted, and after one year, T-cell counts and TCRbeta diversity were mostly ascribed to newly produced T cells. About two months after transplant, the apparently early recovery of alphabetaT-cell counts reportedly depended on just several hundred clones that had expanded rapidly and came from non-depleted graft cells. In some patients, high TCRbeta diversity at day 60 was attributed to recipient T cells and intrathymic progenitors that had survived conditioning.

In light of the paper, this sample's treatment or condition label describes: allogeneic hematopoietic cell transplantation with graft depleted of TCRalphabeta T cells and CD19 B cells. Transplant recipients were children who received TCRalphabeta/CD19-depleted allogeneic hematopoietic cell grafts. The protocol used for the library was PCR. TCRdb shows the sequencer as Illumina HiSeq 2500. Molecular barcoding was employed in the preparation of TCR libraries, with unique molecular identifiers being used to normalize TCRbeta repertoire quantification. Using fastp at Q25 and MiXCR, TCRdb reprocessed the public reads and kept productive beta chains. Each entry is one CDR3 protein sequence, shown with its most common DNA and genes. The sample table holds just over 200,000 distinct CDR3 sequences, of which 7% to 9% were seen once. Under 40% of the sample goes to the ten largest clones. This clonotype occurred many times. Its antigen specificity is not known. Base quality data are lacking; no much larger clone is found one base away.

The CDR3, cysteine through phenylalanine, is 15 amino acids long. Here the CDR3 DNA is all that survives: 45 bases in frame from base 1. At the junction V is shortened by 6 bases and J by 2 bases; bases outside the gene matches: 5. The sequence links TRBV12-3 or TRBV12-4 to TRBJ2-1, with 9 bases aligning to TRBD2. Sequenced material: PBMCs, mostly from graft donor cells, taken 360 days after TCRalphabeta/CD19-depleted stem cell transplant. The TCR comes from a male patient aged 2-15 years who had a stem cell transplant for acute myeloid leukemia, so the T cells may come from the graft donor. The DNA sequence is given as TGTGCCAGCAGCCCAAGCGGGGGGACCTACAATGAGCAGTTCTTC. It translates as CASSPSGGTYNEQFF.